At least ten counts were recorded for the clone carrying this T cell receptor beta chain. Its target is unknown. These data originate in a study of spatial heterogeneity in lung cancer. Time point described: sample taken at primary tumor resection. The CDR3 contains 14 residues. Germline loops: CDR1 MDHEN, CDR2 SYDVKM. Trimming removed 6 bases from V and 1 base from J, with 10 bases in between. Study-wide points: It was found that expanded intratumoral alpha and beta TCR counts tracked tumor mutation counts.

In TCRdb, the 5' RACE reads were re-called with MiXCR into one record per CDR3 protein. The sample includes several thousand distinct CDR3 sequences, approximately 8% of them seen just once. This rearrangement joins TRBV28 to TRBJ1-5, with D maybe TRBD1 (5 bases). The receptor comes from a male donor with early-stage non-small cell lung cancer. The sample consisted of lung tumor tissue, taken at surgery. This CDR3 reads CASRGGGSNQPQHF. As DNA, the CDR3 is TGTGCCAGCAGGGGGGGAGGGAGCAATCAGCCCCAGCATTTT.